One sample yielded the 3 T cell receptor beta chains listed below, sequenced in a study of blood T cells in healthy people across ages. For the second PCR, which ran for about 7 to 11 cycles, a sample-barcoded 5' primer and a J-beta primer mix were used. TCRdb reprocessed the 5' RACE reads via MiXCR and lists one record per CDR3 protein. The sample includes about 1.8 million distinct CDR3 sequences, around half of them seen just once. The sample taken for sequencing was blood. The receptors derive from a woman in her 40s in good health.

This clonotype was seen a handful of times. The chain carries TRBV20-1 and TRBJ2-1; 12 positions agree with TRBD2. V was pared by 5 bases and J by 3 bases, with 11 bases of the junction left unmatched. Germline CDR1 is DFQATT and CDR2 is SNEGSKA (reference sequence). This CDR3 has 17 amino acids. The CDR3 spells CSAGTLAGGMFYNEQFF. The CDR3, as DNA: TGCAGTGCTGGCACACTAGCGGGGGGTATGTTCTACAATGAGCAGTTCTTC.

The rearrangement links TRBV4-1 to TRBJ2-3; D is uncertain. This CDR3 has 15 amino acids. V gave up 2 bases and J gave up 1 base, with 10 bases separating them. Germline V gene lookup returns CDR1 MGHRA and CDR2 YSYEKL. The CDR3 bases are TGCGCCAGCAGCCAAAATACCACGGGCACAGATACGCAGTATTTT. It encodes CASSQNTTGTDTQYF.

The chain has TRBV27 and TRBJ2-6; D gene uncertain. V lost 4 bases, J lost 2 bases, and 18 bases lay in between. CDR1 is MNHEY and CDR2 is SMNVEV in the germline V gene (reference sequence). This CDR3 is 18 amino acids long. CDR3 sequence reads: CASSSRLEVGPGANVLTF. The CDR3 DNA is TGTGCCAGCAGTTCGAGGCTTGAGGTTGGGCCTGGGGCCAACGTCCTGACTTTC.